These T cell receptor beta chains were read from a single sample in a study of cytomegalovirus exposure and HLA in healthy donors. Sequencing used immunoSEQ multiplex PCR; TCRdb keeps in-frame clones, though not all of them. The table for this sample gives 93,000 or so clones. Sequenced material: PBMCs. These receptors came from a man aged 40-50 years in good health and CMV-seronegative. CDR3s include the opening cysteine and the closing phenylalanine or tryptophan. The D gene is left open where the match is weak.

CDR3nt	CDR3aa	d_gene	j_gene	v_gene
TGTGCCAGCAGTGAAGCGCGCGGCGGGTACGGTAGCACAGATACGCAGTATTTT	CASSEARGGYGSTDTQYF	-	TRBJ2-3	TRBV2
TGTGCCAGCAGCGAGGGCGGGAGAGGGGACAATGAGCAGTTCTTC	CASSEGGRGDNEQFF	TRBD2	TRBJ2-1	TRBV7-9
TGTGCCAGCAGACAGGGATCGGGGGAGACCCAGTACTTC	CASRQGSGETQYF	-	TRBJ2-5	TRBV7-9
TGTGCCAGCAGTGGCTACAGGGCCTCTGGGGCCAACGTCCTGACTTTC	CASSGYRASGANVLTF	-	TRBJ2-6	TRBV2
TGTGCCAGCAGCTTAGAGGGTGGGAGTGATACGCAGTATTTT	CASSLEGGSDTQYF	-	TRBJ2-3	TRBV11-3
TGTGCCAGCAGCTTAGATATCGGGGGATGGGGCACAGATACGCAGTATTTT	CASSLDIGGWGTDTQYF	-	TRBJ2-3	TRBV7-6
TGTGCCAGCAGTCCAAGACTAGCCACAGATACGCAGTATTTT	CASSPRLATDTQYF	TRBD2	TRBJ2-3	TRBV6-5
TGTGCCAGCAGTTTCTCGACGGGACAGGGAATCCCACGGAATCAGCCCCAGCATTTT	CASSFSTGQGIPRNQPQHF	TRBD1	TRBJ1-5	TRBV28
TGTGCCTGGAGTGTAGGCCCCGGACAGGGAGAGAAAGCAGATACGCAGTATTTT	CAWSVGPGQGEKADTQYF	TRBD1	TRBJ2-3	TRBV30
TGTGCCAGCAGGCCCGCGGACAGGGTTGGAATTGGCTACACCTTC	CASRPADRVGIGYTF	TRBD1	TRBJ1-2	TRBV27
TGTGCCAGCAGCGTAGCCGGGGGTGGATCACCCCTCCACTTT	CASSVAGGGSPLHF	-	TRBJ1-6	TRBV9
TGTGCCAGCAGCTATGGCCGTGGGAGAGGAGATACGCAGTATTTT	CASSYGRGRGDTQYF	-	TRBJ2-3	TRBV7-9
TGTGCCAGCAGCCAAGGAACAGGGGACGGGGAGACCCAGTACTTC	CASSQGTGDGETQYF	TRBD1	TRBJ2-5	TRBV4-2
TGCGCCAGCAGCTTGAAACTAGCGGGGGGGCCCAATGAGCAGTTCTTC	CASSLKLAGGPNEQFF	TRBD2	TRBJ2-1	TRBV5-1
TGCGCCAGCAGCTTGGAAGCGGGGACTTCCTACGAGCAGTACTTC	CASSLEAGTSYEQYF	TRBD2	TRBJ2-7	TRBV5-1
TGTGCCAGCAGGTGGACAGTTGATTCACCCCTCCACTTT	CASRWTVDSPLHF	-	TRBJ1-6	TRBV7-2
TGTGCCAGCAGTGACTTCCAGGGGGCAGGTGGCTACACCTTC	CASSDFQGAGGYTF	TRBD1	TRBJ1-2	TRBV6-4
TGTGCCAGCAGCCCCCCGCTGCTGAGGCCGACTGGAAACACCATATATTTT	CASSPPLLRPTGNTIYF	-	TRBJ1-3	TRBV7-9